This record covers a single T cell receptor (beta chain). In the authors' methods: The assay estimated nucleated cells by amplifying reference gene primers. This table comes from immunoSEQ multiplex PCR, and its TCRdb copy is limited to in-frame clones, with some not included. Clonal size and the V and J genes are those of that table, whereas D and trimming came from the DNA. The sample yields approximately 84,000 clones, roughly 90% seen once. This sample is part of a study of blood T cell repertoires in COVID-19. Across the study: Donors in the United States, Italy and Spain gave samples during acute or convalescent COVID-19. PBMCs, B-cell-depleted T cells, or T cells provided the cDNA or gDNA that made up the material.

Germline V gene lookup returns CDR1 MNHEY and CDR2 SVGAGI. The CDR3 is made up of 15 amino acids. The J segment lost 3 bases and the V segment lost 6 bases, leaving 5 bases of the junction unmatched. The V gene is TRBV6-5, the J gene TRBJ1-5; 10 bases match TRBD1. The receptor was derived from a human donor with active COVID-19. The donor label of this sample is uncertain. Material for sequencing was peripheral blood. CDR3 in DNA: TGTGCCAGCAGGAGGGACAGGGGAGTCAATCAGCCCCAGCATTTT. Its protein is CASRRDRGVNQPQHF.